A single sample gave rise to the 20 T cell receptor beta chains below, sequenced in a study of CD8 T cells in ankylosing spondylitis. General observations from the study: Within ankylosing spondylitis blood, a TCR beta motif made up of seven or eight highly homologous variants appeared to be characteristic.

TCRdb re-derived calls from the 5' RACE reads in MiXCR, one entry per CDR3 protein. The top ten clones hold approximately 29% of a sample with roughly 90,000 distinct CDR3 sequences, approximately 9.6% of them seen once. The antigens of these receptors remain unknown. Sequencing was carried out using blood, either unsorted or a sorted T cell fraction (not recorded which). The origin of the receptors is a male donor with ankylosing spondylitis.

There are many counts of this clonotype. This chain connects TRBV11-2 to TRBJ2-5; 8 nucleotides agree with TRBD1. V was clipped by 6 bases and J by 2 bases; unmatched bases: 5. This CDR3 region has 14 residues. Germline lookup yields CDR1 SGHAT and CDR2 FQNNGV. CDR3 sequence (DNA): TGTGCCAGCAGATTATACAGGGGGCAAGAGACCCAGTACTTC. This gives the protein CASRLYRGQETQYF.

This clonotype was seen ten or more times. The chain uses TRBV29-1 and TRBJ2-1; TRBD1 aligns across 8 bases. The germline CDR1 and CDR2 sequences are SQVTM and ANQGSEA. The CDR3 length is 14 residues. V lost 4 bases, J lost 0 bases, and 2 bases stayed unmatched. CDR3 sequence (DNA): TGCAGCGTTGTGGGGACAGGCTCCTACAATGAGCAGTTCTTC. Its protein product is CSVVGTGSYNEQFF.

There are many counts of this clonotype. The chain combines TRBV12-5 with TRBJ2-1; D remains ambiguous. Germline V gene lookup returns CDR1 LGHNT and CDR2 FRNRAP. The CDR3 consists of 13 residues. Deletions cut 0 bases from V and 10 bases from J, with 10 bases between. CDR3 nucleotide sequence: TGTGCTAGTGGTTTGGTACCGGGCTACGAGCAGTTCTTC. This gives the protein CASGLVPGYEQFF.

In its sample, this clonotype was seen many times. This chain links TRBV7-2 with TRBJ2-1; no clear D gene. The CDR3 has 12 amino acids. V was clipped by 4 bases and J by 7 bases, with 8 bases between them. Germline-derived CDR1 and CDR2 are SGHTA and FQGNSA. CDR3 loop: CASSSPPNEQFF. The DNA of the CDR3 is TGTGCCAGCAGCTCGCCCCCAAATGAGCAGTTCTTC.

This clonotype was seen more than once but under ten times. For the CDR3, the DNA is TGTGCCAGCAGCGCCTGGGGTTTAACGTCCGACGAGCAGTACTTC. Its translation: CASSAWGLTSDEQYF. The V call is TRBV7-8, the J call TRBJ2-7, with D unresolved. This CDR3 comprises 15 residues. Germline loops: CDR1 SGHVS, CDR2 FQNEAQ. Trimming shortened V by 5 bases and J by 5 bases, and 19 bases separated the two germline ends.

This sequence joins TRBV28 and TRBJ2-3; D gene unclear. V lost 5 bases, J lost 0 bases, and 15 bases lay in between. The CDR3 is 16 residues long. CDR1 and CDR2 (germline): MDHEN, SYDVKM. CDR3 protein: CASSLRKGYSTDTQYF. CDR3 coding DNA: TGTGCCAGCAGTCTCCGTAAAGGGTATAGCACAGATACGCAGTATTTT. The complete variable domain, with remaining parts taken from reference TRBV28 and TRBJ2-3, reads DVKVTQSSRYLVKRTGEKVFLECVQDMDHENMFWYRQDPGLGLRLIYFSYDVKMKEKGDIPEGYSVSREKKERFSLILESASTNQTSMYLCASSLRKGYSTDTQYFGPGTRLTVL.

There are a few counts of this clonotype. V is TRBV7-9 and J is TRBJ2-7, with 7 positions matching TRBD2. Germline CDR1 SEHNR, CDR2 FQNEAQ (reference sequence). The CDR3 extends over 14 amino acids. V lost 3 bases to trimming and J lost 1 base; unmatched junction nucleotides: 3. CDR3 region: CASSFSGPSYEQYF. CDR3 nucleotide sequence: TGTGCCAGCAGCTTTAGCGGGCCATCCTACGAGCAGTACTTC.

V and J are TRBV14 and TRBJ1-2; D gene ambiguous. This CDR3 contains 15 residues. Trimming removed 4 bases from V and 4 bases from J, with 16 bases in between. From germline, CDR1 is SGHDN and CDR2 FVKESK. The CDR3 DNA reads TGTGCCAGCAGCCTCACTCCCCGCAACGCCTATGGCTACACCTTC. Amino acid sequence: CASSLTPRNAYGYTF.

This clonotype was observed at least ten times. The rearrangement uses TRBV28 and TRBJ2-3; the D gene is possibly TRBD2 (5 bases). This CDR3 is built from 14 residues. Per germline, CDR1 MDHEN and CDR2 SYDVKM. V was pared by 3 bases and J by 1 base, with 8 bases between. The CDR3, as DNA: TGTGCCAGCAGTTTTTTTAGCGGCACAGATACGCAGTATTTT. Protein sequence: CASSFFSGTDTQYF.

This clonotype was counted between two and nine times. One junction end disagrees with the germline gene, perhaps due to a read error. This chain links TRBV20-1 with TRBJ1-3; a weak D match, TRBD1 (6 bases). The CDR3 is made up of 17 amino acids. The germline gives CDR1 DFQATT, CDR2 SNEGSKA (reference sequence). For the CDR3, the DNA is TGCTGTGCTAGGGGGAAGCCCGGGAGCCGCTCTGGAAACACCATATATTTT. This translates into CCARGKPGSRSGNTIYF.

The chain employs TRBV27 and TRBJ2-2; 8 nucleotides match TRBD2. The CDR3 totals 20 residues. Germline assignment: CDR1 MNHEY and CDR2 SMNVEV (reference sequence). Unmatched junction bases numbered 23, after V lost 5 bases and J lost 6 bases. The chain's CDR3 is CASSPSAISMAGGYSGELFF. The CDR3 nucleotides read TGTGCCAGCAGTCCGTCCGCAATTAGTATGGCGGGAGGTTACTCCGGGGAGCTGTTTTTT.

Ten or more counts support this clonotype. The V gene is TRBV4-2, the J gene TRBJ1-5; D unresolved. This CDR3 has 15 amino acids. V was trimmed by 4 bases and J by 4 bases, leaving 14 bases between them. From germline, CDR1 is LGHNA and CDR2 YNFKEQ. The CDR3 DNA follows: TGTGCCAGCAGCCCGCGGACGGTCGCTAATCAGCCCCAGCATTTT. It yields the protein CASSPRTVANQPQHF.

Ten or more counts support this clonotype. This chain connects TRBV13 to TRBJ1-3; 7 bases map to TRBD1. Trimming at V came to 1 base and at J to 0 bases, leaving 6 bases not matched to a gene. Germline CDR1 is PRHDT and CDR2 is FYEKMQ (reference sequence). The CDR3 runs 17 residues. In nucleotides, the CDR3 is TGTGCCAGCAGCTTAGAAGGAGGGGACAGCTCTGGAAACACCATATATTTT. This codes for CASSLEGGDSSGNTIYF.

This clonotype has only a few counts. Here the CDR3 DNA reads TGTGCCACCAGTGACTCGGGACTTTCAGAGACCCAGTACTTC. Protein: CATSDSGLSETQYF. The V and J genes are TRBV24-1 and TRBJ2-5, with D perhaps TRBD2 (6 bases). V gave up 4 bases and J gave up 4 bases, with 12 bases separating them. CDR3 length: 14 amino acids. CDR1 and CDR2 (germline): KGHDR, SFDVKD.

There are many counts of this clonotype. In DNA form, the CDR3 reads TGTGCCTATGGCGTAGGGGGCATCGACGAGCAGTACTTC. This sequence encodes CAYGVGGIDEQYF. This chain links TRBV5-4 with TRBJ2-7; 7 bases are a match to TRBD1. CDR3 size: 13 residues. Germline assignment: CDR1 SGHNT and CDR2 YYREEE (reference sequence). The V segment lost 10 bases and the J segment 5 bases; nucleotides outside the gene matches: 12. Variable domain in full (rest from reference TRBV5-4 and TRBJ2-7): ETGVTQSPTHLIKTRGQQVTLRCSSQSGHNTVSWYQQALGQGPQFIFQYYREEENGRGNFPPRFSGLQFPNYSSELNVNALELDDSALYLCAYGVGGIDEQYFGPGTRLTVT.

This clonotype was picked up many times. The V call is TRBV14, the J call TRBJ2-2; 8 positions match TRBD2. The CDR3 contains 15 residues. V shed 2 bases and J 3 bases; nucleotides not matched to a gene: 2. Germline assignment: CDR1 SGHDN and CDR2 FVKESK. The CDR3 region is CASSQRGGYTGELFF. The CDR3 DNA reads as TGTGCCAGCAGCCAACGCGGGGGGTACACCGGGGAGCTGTTTTTT.

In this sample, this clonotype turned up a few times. The CDR3 DNA follows: TGTGCCAGCAGTTCTCGACAGGGGATGGGTTCACCCCTCCACTTT. This codes for CASSSRQGMGSPLHF. V gene TRBV12-3 or TRBV12-4 combines with J gene TRBJ1-6; 8 positions match TRBD1. Unmatched junction bases numbered 8, after V lost 4 bases and J lost 9 bases. CDR3 length equals 15 residues.

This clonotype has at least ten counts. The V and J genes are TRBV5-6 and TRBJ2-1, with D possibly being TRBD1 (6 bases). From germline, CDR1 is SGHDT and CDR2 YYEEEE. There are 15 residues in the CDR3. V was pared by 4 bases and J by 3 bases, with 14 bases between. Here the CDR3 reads CASSPSGADYNEQFF. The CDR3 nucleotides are TGTGCCAGCAGCCCCTCAGGGGCGGACTACAATGAGCAGTTCTTC.

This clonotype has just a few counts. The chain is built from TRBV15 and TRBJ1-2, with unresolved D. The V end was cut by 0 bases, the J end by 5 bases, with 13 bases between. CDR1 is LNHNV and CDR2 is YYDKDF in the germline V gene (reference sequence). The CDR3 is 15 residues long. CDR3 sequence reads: CATSRDQDPLYGYTF. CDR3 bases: TGTGCCACCAGCAGAGATCAGGACCCACTATATGGCTACACCTTC. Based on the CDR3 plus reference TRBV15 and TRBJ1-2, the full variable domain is DAMVIQNPRYQVTQFGKPVTLSCSQTLNHNVMYWYQQKSSQAPKLLFHYYDKDFNNEADTPDNFQSRRPNTSFCFLDIRSPGLGDTAMYLCATSRDQDPLYGYTFGSGTRLTVV.

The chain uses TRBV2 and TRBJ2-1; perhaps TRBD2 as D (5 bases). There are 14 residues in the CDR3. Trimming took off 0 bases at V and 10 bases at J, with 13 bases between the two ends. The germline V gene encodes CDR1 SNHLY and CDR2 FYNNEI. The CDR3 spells CASSEALWEREQFF. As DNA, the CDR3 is TGTGCCAGCAGTGAAGCGCTTTGGGAGAGAGAGCAGTTCTTC.